The next 15 T cell receptor beta chains were all read from a single sample in a study of T-cell reconstitution after alpha-beta-depleted transplantation in children. Unique molecular identifiers tagged the TCRbeta library. TCRdb passed the PCR reads through MiXCR, listing each CDR3 protein once. This sample has some 390,000 distinct CDR3 sequences, with roughly 22% found just once. Here the sequenced sample was PBMCs from the stem cell graft donor, taken from the stem cell graft. These receptors all stem from a human donor who donated a stem cell graft to a child with acute myeloid leukemia.

In its sample, this clonotype was seen once. A clone one base away is much larger, so this may be a read error. The V gene is TRBV28, the J gene TRBJ2-7; TRBD1 is a possible D gene (6 bases). V was trimmed by 4 bases and J by 6 bases, leaving 7 bases between them. Per germline, CDR1 MDHEN and CDR2 SYDVKM. The CDR3 consists of 11 residues. Here the CDR3 DNA reads TGTGCCAGCAGTTACAGGGCCGAGCAGTACTTC. Translation gives CASSYRAEQYF.

This clonotype was counted a few times. The chain has TRBV9 and TRBJ2-1; 13 bases line up with TRBD2. This CDR3 has 17 amino acids. Germline V lookup: CDR1 SGDLS, CDR2 YYNGEE. J was trimmed by 4 bases and V by 0 bases; bases with no gene match: 4. CDR3: CASSVARTSGSYNEQFF. CDR3 nucleotide sequence: TGTGCCAGCAGCGTAGCTAGGACTAGCGGGAGTTACAATGAGCAGTTCTTC.

This clonotype was seen at least ten times. This sequence joins TRBV20-1 and TRBJ2-5, with TRBD2 matching 7 bases. CDR1 is DFQATT and CDR2 is SNEGSKA in the germline V gene (reference sequence). This CDR3 is 14 amino acids long. After removal of 3 bases from V and 7 bases from J, the junction contained 11 bases not matched to a gene. The CDR3 DNA sequence: TGCAGTGCTAGTCGTCTAGCGGAGAAAGGGACCCAGTACTTC. Translation: CSASRLAEKGTQYF.

This clonotype was found many times. The J gene is TRBJ1-3, the V gene TRBV10-3; D is uncertain. Trimming cost V 11 bases and J 5 bases, with 13 bases left between them. The germline V gene has CDR1 ENHRY and CDR2 SYGVKD. CDR3 length equals 12 residues. The CDR3 bases are TGTGCCCATGGACCAGGTCGAAACACCATATATTTT. Protein sequence: CAHGPGRNTIYF.

The V gene is TRBV7-2, the J gene TRBJ1-3; weak D call: TRBD1 (6 bases). The CDR3 sequence is 14 residues long. Trimming took off 5 bases at V and 3 bases at J, with 11 bases between the two ends. Per germline, CDR1 SGHTA and CDR2 FQGNSA. The CDR3 sequence is CASSPGHIGNTIYF. CDR3 sequence (DNA): TGTGCCAGCAGCCCGGGACACATTGGAAACACCATATATTTT.

The table lists this clonotype with a few counts. This sequence joins TRBV5-6 and TRBJ1-2; D is possibly TRBD1 (6 bases). CDR1 and CDR2 (germline): SGHDT, YYEEEE. This CDR3 contains 15 residues. Between the trimmed V and J ends, which lost 2 bases and 7 bases, there was a span of 18 bases. The CDR3 DNA reads as TGTGCCAGCAGCTTCGTTGCAGGGGTGTTTAGTGGCTACACCTTC. This codes for CASSFVAGVFSGYTF.

This clonotype was seen many times. The CDR3 bases are TGTGCCAGCAGCCGTTCCCGTGGTGGACTATACAATGAGCAGTTCTTC. Translation: CASSRSRGGLYNEQFF. The V gene is TRBV3-1, the J gene TRBJ2-1, with D possibly TRBD2 on 6 matching bases. The CDR3 covers 16 residues. The germline gives CDR1 LGHDT, CDR2 YNNKEL (reference sequence). V dropped 4 bases and J dropped 4 bases, with 17 bases sitting between them.

The V call is TRBV28, the J call TRBJ2-1; D assignment may be TRBD1 or TRBD2 (6 bases each). The CDR3 spans 13 residues. Germline V gene sequence: CDR1 MDHEN, CDR2 SYDVKM. V dropped 2 bases and J dropped 8 bases, with 10 bases sitting between them. The CDR3 DNA sequence: TGTGCCAGCAGTTTAAGGGGGGTGGATGAGCAGTTCTTC. It translates to CASSLRGVDEQFF.

CDR3 in amino acids: CASIDGGQGWEKLFF. In nucleotides, the CDR3 is TGTGCCAGCATCGACGGGGGCCAGGGCTGGGAAAAACTGTTTTTT. The chain uses TRBV6-1 and TRBJ1-4, with D perhaps matching TRBD1 (6 bases). This CDR3 spans 15 amino acids. The germline V gene encodes CDR1 MNHNS and CDR2 SASEGT. Trimming left V 7 bases short and J 8 bases short, with 20 bases between.

Written as DNA, the CDR3 is TGTGCCAGCAGTGTAGGTAGCGGGAGGGATACGCAGTATTTT. Its protein product is CASSVGSGRDTQYF. The chain is built from TRBV2 and TRBJ2-3; 10 bases are a match to TRBD2. This CDR3 region has 14 residues. Looked up from germline, CDR1 is SNHLY and CDR2 is FYNNEI. Trimming took 4 bases from V and 6 from J; bases not matched to a gene: 4. Full variable domain (outside the CDR3, taken from reference TRBV2 and TRBJ2-3): EPEVTQTPSHQVTQMGQEVILRCVPISNHLYFYWYRQILGQKVEFLVSFYNNEISEKSEIFDDQFSVERPDGSNFTLKIRSTKLEDSAMYFCASSVGSGRDTQYFGPGTRLTVL.

V and J are TRBV29-1 and TRBJ2-7; 9 bases match TRBD1. Per the germline V gene, CDR1 is SQVTM and CDR2 is ANQGSEA. Germline trimming cut 4 bases from V and 2 bases from J; bases unmatched to any gene: 3. This CDR3 is 13 amino acids long. The CDR3 spells CSVGQGGPYEQYF. The DNA for the CDR3 is TGCAGCGTTGGACAGGGGGGGCCCTACGAGCAGTACTTC.

V is TRBV12-3 or TRBV12-4 and J is TRBJ1-3; D not resolved. V dropped 2 bases and J dropped 1 base, with 6 bases sitting between them. This CDR3 is built from 14 residues. The CDR3, as DNA: TGTGCCAGCAGTTTATCGAGTTCTGGAAACACCATATATTTT. Translated: CASSLSSSGNTIYF.

About this clonotype: The junction and the germline gene differ at one end; a read error may be behind it. The rearrangement uses TRBV5-1 and TRBJ2-7; 9 bases are a match to TRBD1. Germline values: CDR1 SGHRS, CDR2 YFSETQ. The CDR3 is 13 residues long. The CDR3 region has the DNA TGCGCCAGCAGCCTACAGGACAGGGGAATGTTGGACTTC. Its translation is CASSLQDRGMLDF.

This clonotype came up a few times. CDR3 sequence reads: CSATFSGDTEAFF. CDR3 coding DNA: TGCAGTGCCACTTTCTCCGGGGACACTGAAGCTTTCTTT. This chain uses TRBV20-1 with TRBJ1-1; D is uncertain. With 6 bases removed from V and 3 bases from J, the gap between germline ends came to 14 bases. The CDR3 contains 13 residues. The germline V gene encodes CDR1 DFQATT and CDR2 SNEGSKA (reference sequence).

The J gene is TRBJ2-1, the V gene TRBV7-3; D remains ambiguous. Deletions cut 2 bases from V and 3 bases from J, with 11 bases between. CDR1 is SGHTA and CDR2 is FQGTGA in the germline V gene. This CDR3 is built from 15 residues. The CDR3 protein is CASSLFPGGYNEQFF. The CDR3 DNA reads TGTGCCAGCAGCTTATTTCCGGGTGGCTACAATGAGCAGTTCTTC.